These 16 T cell receptor beta chains came from one sample sequenced in a study of blood T cells in healthy people across ages. A J-beta primer mix and a sample-barcoded 5' primer were used in a second PCR of about 7 to 12 cycles. TCRdb passed the 5' RACE reads through MiXCR, listing each CDR3 protein once. The table records some 1.8 million distinct CDR3 sequences, about two fifths of them present only once. Sequencing used blood. These receptors came from a human donor in good health.

This clonotype was seen more than once but under ten times. The V call is TRBV5-1, the J call TRBJ1-5, with D maybe TRBD1 (6 bases). Per germline, CDR1 SGHRS and CDR2 YFSETQ. The CDR3 runs to 12 residues. Trimming stripped 4 bases from V and 11 bases from J, with 13 bases between. The CDR3, as DNA: TGCGCCAGCAGCCGGGGGGGCAGGGCCCAGCATTTT. Protein product: CASSRGGRAQHF. Looking up the rest from reference TRBV5-1 and TRBJ1-5 gives the full variable domain: KAGVTQTPRYLIKTRGQQVTLSCSPISGHRSVSWYQQTPGQGLQFLFEYFSETQRNKGNFPGRFSGRQFSNSRSEMNVSTLELGDSALYLCASSRGGRAQHFGDGTRLSIL.

This clonotype was counted only a few times. This rearrangement joins TRBV5-1 to TRBJ1-2; perhaps TRBD1 as D (5 bases). This CDR3 region has 13 residues. Per the germline V gene, CDR1 is SGHRS and CDR2 is YFSETQ. Trimming removed 4 bases from V and 2 bases from J, with 9 bases in between. The CDR3 coding sequence is TGCGCCAGCAGCCACGGGGACAACTATGGCTACACCTTC. Translating gives CASSHGDNYGYTF.

This clonotype was seen more than once but under ten times. The rearrangement links TRBV7-2 to TRBJ1-2; D is possibly TRBD1 (5 bases). V gave up 1 base and J gave up 4 bases, with 19 bases separating them. The CDR3 spans 17 residues. CDR1 and CDR2 (germline): SGHTA, FQGNSA. CDR3 protein: CASSLGGDLRAPYGYTF. The DNA of the CDR3 is TGTGCCAGCAGCTTAGGGGGGGATTTGAGGGCGCCCTATGGCTACACCTTC.

This clonotype was observed a few times. V usage is TRBV7-8 and J usage is TRBJ2-1; 9 bases map to TRBD2. The V gene end was trimmed by 5 bases and the J gene end by 0 bases; junction bases not matched to a gene: 14. This CDR3 is built from 19 residues. Germline CDR1 SGHVS, CDR2 FQNEAQ. CDR3 loop: CASSPLAGLFRSSYNEQFF. Written as DNA, the CDR3 is TGTGCCAGCAGCCCCCTAGCGGGACTATTTAGGAGCTCCTACAATGAGCAGTTCTTC.

This clonotype was recorded once. The chain links TRBV5-1 to TRBJ1-4; no clear D gene. Per germline, CDR1 SGHRS and CDR2 YFSETQ. The length of the CDR3 is 14 residues. Trimming shortened V by 5 bases and J by 4 bases, and 12 bases separated the two germline ends. The CDR3 nucleotides are TGCGCCAGCAGATTGACTCGGGATAATGAAAAACTGTTTTTT. Its translation: CASRLTRDNEKLFF.

This chain links TRBV5-6 with TRBJ2-3, with D unclear. Trimming stripped 1 base from V and 0 bases from J, with 12 bases between. CDR1 and CDR2 from the germline V gene are SGHDT and YYEEEE. The CDR3 is made up of 16 amino acids. CDR3 protein: CASSLRALYSTDTQYF. The CDR3 DNA follows: TGTGCCAGCAGCTTGCGGGCTCTCTATAGCACAGATACGCAGTATTTT.

This clonotype was seen many times. The gene calls are TRBV29-1 and TRBJ2-7; 9 nucleotides line up with TRBD2. The CDR3 spans 13 residues. The V gene end was trimmed by 7 bases and the J gene end by 2 bases; junction bases not matched to a gene: 6. Germline-derived CDR1 and CDR2 are SQVTM and ANQGSEA. The CDR3 DNA sequence: TGCAGCGCTCTAGCGGGAAAGACCTACGAGCAGTACTTC. This gives the protein CSALAGKTYEQYF.

A few counts support this clonotype. This chain links TRBV12-3 or TRBV12-4 with TRBJ2-3; 8 bases are a match to TRBD2. Trimming removed 7 bases from V and 13 bases from J; junction bases left unmatched: 22. The CDR3 is 16 residues long. The CDR3 DNA sequence: TGTGCCAGCACCCTCGGGAGGGCAGCGGGGACATCTCGGAAGTATTTT. Translation: CASTLGRAAGTSRKYF.

This clonotype showed up just a few times. V usage is TRBV7-2 and J usage is TRBJ2-3; D might be TRBD1 (6 bases). The V and J ends lost 3 bases and 6 bases respectively, with 10 bases between them. In germline, CDR1 is SGHTA, CDR2 FQGNSA. This CDR3 is 13 amino acids long. CDR3 sequence: CASSLVTGDTQYF. CDR3 DNA: TGTGCCAGCAGCTTGGTGACAGGCGATACGCAGTATTTT.

V usage is TRBV5-1 and J usage is TRBJ2-1; weak D call: TRBD2 (7 bases). This CDR3 is 17 amino acids long. Germline CDR1 SGHRS, CDR2 YFSETQ. The V end lost 0 bases, the J end lost 4 bases, and 17 bases lay between the germline ends. CDR3 sequence reads: CASSLVGGASGYNEQFF. Written as DNA, the CDR3 is TGCGCCAGCAGCTTGGTAGGGGGGGCCTCGGGTTACAATGAGCAGTTCTTC.

CDR3: CASSGAATEGYTF. The DNA of the CDR3 is TGTGCCAGCTCGGGGGCCGCTACCGAGGGCTACACCTTC. The V and J genes are TRBV6-6 and TRBJ1-2, with D perhaps matching TRBD1 (6 bases). Germline V gene sequence: CDR1 MNHNY, CDR2 SVGAGI (reference sequence). The CDR3 sequence is 13 residues long. The V end was cut by 8 bases, the J end by 8 bases, with 18 bases between.

The J gene is TRBJ1-1, the V gene TRBV12-3 or TRBV12-4, with D perhaps matching TRBD1 (5 bases). Trimming left V 11 bases short and J 0 bases short, with 19 bases between. This CDR3 spans 15 amino acids. Here the CDR3 reads CAGGSGPLMNTEAFF. In nucleotides, the CDR3 is TGTGCCGGCGGATCGGGGCCCTTAATGAACACTGAAGCTTTCTTT.

This clonotype was detected only a few times. V is TRBV7-2 and J is TRBJ2-7; 7 nucleotides agree with TRBD1. Germline V lookup: CDR1 SGHTA, CDR2 FQGNSA. The CDR3 runs 14 residues. Unmatched junction bases numbered 9, after V lost 3 bases and J lost 7 bases. DNA for the CDR3: TGTGCCAGCAGCTTTAGGACAGGAACGCGGGAGCAGTACTTC. Translating it yields CASSFRTGTREQYF.

In this sample, this clonotype turned up a few times. This rearrangement joins TRBV20-1 to TRBJ1-3; D is perhaps TRBD1 (6 bases). This CDR3 is 17 amino acids long. In germline, CDR1 is DFQATT, CDR2 SNEGSKA (reference sequence). Trimming took off 6 bases at V and 4 bases at J, with 25 bases between the two ends. The CDR3 sequence is CSAEIQGSPLSGNTIYF. CDR3 DNA: TGCAGTGCCGAAATCCAGGGGAGTCCGCTTTCCGGAAACACCATATATTTT.

This clonotype has more than one count but fewer than ten. This chain joins TRBV5-6 and TRBJ1-2, with D unresolved. V lost 4 bases and J lost 2, with 15 bases in between. Germline V gives CDR1 SGHDT, CDR2 YYEEEE. CDR3 length: 15 amino acids. The CDR3 coding sequence is TGTGCCAGCAGCCCAATGGACCATCAAAACTATGGCTACACCTTC. It translates to CASSPMDHQNYGYTF.

This clonotype has a handful of counts. J is TRBJ2-2 and V is TRBV5-5; D remains unclear. The CDR3 is 15 amino acids. V was trimmed by 1 base and J by 6 bases, leaving 13 bases between them. The germline V gene encodes CDR1 SGHKS and CDR2 YYEKEE (reference sequence). The CDR3 spells CASSLLQVFSGELFF. CDR3 in DNA: TGTGCCAGCAGCTTGTTGCAGGTTTTTTCCGGGGAGCTGTTTTTT.